Each of the 21 T cell receptor beta chains below was sequenced from the same sample in a study of T cell clonotyping in hematopoietic cell transplantation. The assay was immunoSEQ multiplex PCR, and TCRdb's table has in-frame clones only and misses some. The sample lists some 17,000 clones; roughly 90% were seen once. Material for sequencing was peripheral blood mononuclear cells. The receptors shown here come from a man over 45 in good health. Some clones in this sample may be carry-over from other donors' samples.

In its sample, this clone was seen once. The chain joins TRBV9 to TRBJ1-6; 7 bases map to TRBD1. With 4 bases clipped from V and 7 bases from J, the junction kept 8 bases outside the gene matches. The CDR3 has 15 amino acids. Germline V lookup: CDR1 SGDLS, CDR2 YYNGEE. In DNA form, the CDR3 reads TGTGCCAGCAGCACTCAGGGGGGTCCCAATTCACCCCTCCACTTT. Protein sequence: CASSTQGGPNSPLHF.

The gene calls are TRBV5-5 and TRBJ2-7; TRBD1 matches at 7 bases. CDR1 is SGHKS and CDR2 is YYEKEE in the germline V gene (reference sequence). After removal of 4 bases from V and 0 bases from J, the junction contained 4 bases not matched to a gene. CDR3 length: 14 residues. CDR3 in DNA: TGTGCCAGCAGCAAAGGGACAGACTCCTACGAGCAGTACTTC. This translates into CASSKGTDSYEQYF.

The CDR3 nucleotides are TGTGCCTGGAGTCTGAGCTACGAGCAGTACTTC. Protein product: CAWSLSYEQYF. V is TRBV30 and J is TRBJ2-7; D is unresolved. Trimming shortened V by 2 bases and J by 3 bases, and 5 bases separated the two germline ends. This CDR3 is built from 11 residues. Germline CDR1 GTSNPN, CDR2 SVGIG (reference sequence). The whole variable domain, remainder taken from reference TRBV30 and TRBJ2-7, is SQTIHQWPATLVQPVGSPLSLECTVEGTSNPNLYWYRQAAGRGLQLLFYSVGIGQISSEVPQNLSASRPQDRQFILSSKKLLLSDSGFYLCAWSLSYEQYFGPGTRLTVT.

CDR3 in amino acids: CASSLWGSVYEQYF. The CDR3 nucleotides are TGTGCCAGCAGTTTGTGGGGCTCCGTCTACGAGCAGTACTTC. The chain couples TRBV27 to TRBJ2-7, with a weak D call TRBD1 (5 bases). Trimming removed 3 bases from V and 3 bases from J, with 12 bases in between. Germline V CDR1 and CDR2: MNHEY, SMNVEV (reference sequence). The CDR3 runs 14 residues.

The gene calls are TRBV25-1 and TRBJ1-2; 9 bases are shared with TRBD1. Germline V gives CDR1 MGHDK, CDR2 SYGVNS. With V trimmed by 5 bases and J by 4 bases, 8 bases remained unmatched. The CDR3 is made up of 15 amino acids. As DNA, the CDR3 is TGTGCCAGCAGTATCGGAACAGGGGGCAGCTATGGCTACACCTTC. Protein: CASSIGTGGSYGYTF.

This clone came up a few times. This chain joins TRBV29-1 and TRBJ2-3, with TRBD2 matching over 7 bases. V was pared by 6 bases and J by 3 bases, with 6 bases of the junction left unmatched. The CDR3 has 13 amino acids. The germline V gene has CDR1 SQVTM and CDR2 ANQGSEA. The CDR3 loop reads CSVSIGGTDTQYF. DNA of the CDR3: TGCAGCGTGAGCATCGGGGGGACAGATACGCAGTATTTT.

The V gene is TRBV27, the J gene TRBJ1-1, with a weak D call TRBD1 (6 bases). V lost 4 bases and J 3 bases, leaving 18 bases between the germline ends. The CDR3 sequence is 16 residues long. Germline V gives CDR1 MNHEY, CDR2 SMNVEV (reference sequence). The DNA of the CDR3 is TGTGCCAGCAGTTCATCGCTTGGGGGCGGGGACACTGAAGCTTTCTTT. Translated: CASSSSLGGGDTEAFF.

The J gene is TRBJ1-5, the V gene TRBV19; D is uncertain. Germline V gene lookup returns CDR1 LNHDA and CDR2 SQIVND (reference sequence). Trimming took off 1 base at V and 8 bases at J, with 12 bases between the two ends. This CDR3 is 14 amino acids long. In DNA, the CDR3 is TGTGCCAGTAGTATAGGGGGTACGAGGGAGCCCCAGCATTTT. This sequence encodes CASSIGGTREPQHF.

The rearrangement joins TRBV14 to TRBJ1-6; D ambiguous. V was cut by 6 bases and J by 14 bases, with 14 bases left in between. Per germline, CDR1 SGHDN and CDR2 FVKESK. The CDR3 extends over 12 amino acids. In DNA form, the CDR3 reads TGTGCCAGCAGTTACACCTATTCGGCCCTCCACTTT. Translated, it gives CASSYTYSALHF.

V usage is TRBV2 and J usage is TRBJ1-5; D gene ambiguous. The CDR3 sequence is 14 residues long. V was clipped by 6 bases and J by 3 bases, with 12 bases between them. From germline, CDR1 is SNHLY and CDR2 FYNNEI. Written as DNA, the CDR3 is TGTGCCAGCAGCGTCGGACGTATCAATCAGCCCCAGCATTTT. Protein sequence: CASSVGRINQPQHF.

The chain carries TRBV4-1 and TRBJ2-7; D gene unclear. The CDR3 has 14 amino acids. V was clipped by 2 bases and J by 6 bases, with 14 bases between them. Germline loops: CDR1 MGHRA, CDR2 YSYEKL. In DNA, the CDR3 is TGCGCCAGCAGCCAATGGGTGGCCGCCGTCGAGCAGTACTTC. Translated: CASSQWVAAVEQYF.

The chain combines TRBV6-6 with TRBJ2-5; the D call may be TRBD1 or TRBD2 (5 bases each). Germline-derived CDR1 and CDR2 are MNHNY and SVGAGI (reference sequence). V was cut by 1 base and J by 1 base, with 7 bases left in between. The CDR3 is 14 amino acids. CDR3 sequence reads: CASSYFGGQETQYF. In DNA form, the CDR3 reads TGTGCCAGCAGTTACTTTGGGGGCCAAGAGACCCAGTACTTC.

This clone has a handful of counts. The chain recombines TRBV7-2 with TRBJ1-6, with unresolved D. Germline V gene data show CDR1 as SGHTA and CDR2 as FQGNSA. V dropped 1 base and J dropped 0 bases, with 7 bases sitting between them. The CDR3 length is 16 residues. The CDR3 reads CASSLGSSSYNSPLHF. CDR3 nucleotide sequence: TGTGCCAGCAGCTTAGGGTCTAGCTCCTATAATTCACCCCTCCACTTT.

The chain is built from TRBV4-3 and TRBJ1-2; weak D call: TRBD1 (5 bases). Per the germline V gene, CDR1 is LGHNA and CDR2 is YSLEER. The CDR3 sequence is 14 residues long. Trimming took off 5 bases at V and 3 bases at J, with 13 bases between the two ends. The CDR3 DNA reads TGCGCCAGCAGCGTCCAGGGTGGGGACTATGGCTACACCTTC. As protein: CASSVQGGDYGYTF.

This sequence joins TRBV20-1 and TRBJ1-1, with a possible D match to TRBD1 (6 bases). V lost 4 bases, J lost 4 bases, and 7 bases lay in between. Germline V gene lookup returns CDR1 DFQATT and CDR2 SNEGSKA (reference sequence). The CDR3 runs 11 residues. The CDR3 here is CSAKGGTEAFF. The CDR3, as DNA: TGCAGTGCTAAGGGGGGCACTGAAGCTTTCTTT.

This chain links TRBV29-1 with TRBJ1-2; D possibly corresponds to TRBD1 (6 bases). Germline CDR1 and CDR2: SQVTM and ANQGSEA. The CDR3 totals 13 residues. The V gene lost 5 bases and the J gene lost 2 bases, with 12 bases spanning the gap. CDR3 sequence: CSVSRQVNYGYTF. CDR3 nucleotides: TGCAGCGTTTCCCGACAGGTCAACTATGGCTACACCTTC.

V gene TRBV29-1 combines with J gene TRBJ2-2, with D perhaps assigned TRBD1 or TRBD2 (5 bases each). V lost 5 bases and J lost 5, with 18 bases in between. CDR1 is SQVTM and CDR2 is ANQGSEA in the germline V gene. There are 15 residues in the CDR3. CDR3 nucleotide sequence: TGCAGCGTTTCCCGCCGGGCAGGGAGTACCGGGGAGCTGTTTTTT. Its translation is CSVSRRAGSTGELFF.

The genes are TRBV5-8 and TRBJ1-5; possible D gene TRBD1, 5 bases. The V end lost 0 bases, the J end lost 5 bases, and 12 bases lay between the germline ends. Germline V lookup: CDR1 SGHTS, CDR2 YDEGEE. This CDR3 has 15 amino acids. The chain's CDR3 is CASSLGGGAHQPQHF. In nucleotides, the CDR3 is TGTGCCAGCAGCTTGGGGGGTGGGGCCCATCAGCCCCAGCATTTT.

The chain is built from TRBV7-9 and TRBJ1-5; no clear D gene. Trimming took off 3 bases at V and 2 bases at J, with 5 bases between the two ends. This CDR3 is 13 amino acids long. Per germline, CDR1 SEHNR and CDR2 FQNEAQ (reference sequence). The DNA for the CDR3 is TGTGCCAGCAGCTTTGACCGCAATCAGCCCCAGCATTTT. Its translation is CASSFDRNQPQHF. Supplemented by reference TRBV7-9 and TRBJ1-5, the full variable domain reads DTGVSQNPRHKITKRGQNVTFRCDPISEHNRLYWYRQTLGQGPEFLTYFQNEAQLEKSRLLSDRFSAERPKGSFSTLEIQRTEQGDSAMYLCASSFDRNQPQHFGDGTRLSIL.

The chain links TRBV28 to TRBJ2-2; 7 positions agree with TRBD2. Germline V gene data show CDR1 as MDHEN and CDR2 as SYDVKM. V shed 3 bases and J 4 bases; nucleotides not matched to a gene: 8. The CDR3 is 16 amino acids. This chain's CDR3 is CASSFILGLSTGELFF. The CDR3 DNA reads TGTGCCAGCAGTTTTATTCTGGGACTAAGCACCGGGGAGCTGTTTTTT.

The chain recombines TRBV29-1 with TRBJ1-4; D uncertain. V lost 6 bases and J 3 bases, leaving 20 bases between the germline ends. Germline loops: CDR1 SQVTM, CDR2 ANQGSEA. The CDR3 runs to 16 residues. The CDR3 spells CSVVRHMDSANEKLFF. The CDR3, as DNA: TGCAGCGTGGTTCGACATATGGACTCAGCTAATGAAAAACTGTTTTTT. The whole variable domain, remainder taken from reference TRBV29-1 and TRBJ1-4, is SAVISQKPSRDICQRGTSLTIQCQVDSQVTMMFWYRQQPGQSLTLIATANQGSEATYESGFVIDKFPISRPNLTFSTLTVSNMSPEDSSIYLCSVVRHMDSANEKLFFGSGTQLSVL.